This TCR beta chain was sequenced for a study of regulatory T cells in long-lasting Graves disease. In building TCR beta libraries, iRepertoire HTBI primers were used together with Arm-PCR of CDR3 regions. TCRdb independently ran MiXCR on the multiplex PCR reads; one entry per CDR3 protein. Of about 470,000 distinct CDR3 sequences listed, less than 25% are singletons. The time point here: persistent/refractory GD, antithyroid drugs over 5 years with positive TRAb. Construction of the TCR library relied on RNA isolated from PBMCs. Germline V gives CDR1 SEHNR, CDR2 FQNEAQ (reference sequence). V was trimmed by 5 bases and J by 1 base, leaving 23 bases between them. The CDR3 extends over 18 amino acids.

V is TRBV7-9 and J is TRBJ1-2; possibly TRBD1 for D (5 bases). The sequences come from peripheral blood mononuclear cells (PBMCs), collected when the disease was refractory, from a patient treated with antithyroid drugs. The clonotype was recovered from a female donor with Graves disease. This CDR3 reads CASSRPTHDLTVNYGYTF. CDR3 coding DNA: TGTGCCAGCAGCCGTCCCACCCACGATTTGACAGTTAACTATGGCTACACCTTC.